The 21 T cell receptor beta chains below were found in one sample sequenced in a study of T cell changes during pregnancy in multiple sclerosis. Data came from immunoSEQ multiplex PCR; TCRdb stores just in-frame clones and leaves some out. The sample has around 48,000 clones; 90% are singletons. Sequences were derived from CD8+ T cells from peripheral blood mononuclear cells, sampled before pregnancy. The receptors originated from a female donor with multiple sclerosis, enrolled in a pregnancy study.

The chain employs TRBV5-4 and TRBJ1-2; the D is unclear. V was trimmed by 0 bases and J by 6 bases, leaving 12 bases between them. This CDR3 region has 14 residues. CDR1 and CDR2 (germline): SGHNT, YYREEE (reference sequence). CDR3 sequence (DNA): TGTGCCAGCAGCTTGGCGCCGAAACGAGATGGCTACACCTTC. It yields the protein CASSLAPKRDGYTF.

V and J are TRBV6-1 and TRBJ2-3; 7 bases are a match to TRBD2. The CDR3 loop spans 15 amino acids. CDR1 is MNHNS and CDR2 is SASEGT in the germline V gene. V lost 10 bases to trimming and J lost 5 bases; unmatched junction nucleotides: 15. CDR3 sequence (DNA): TGTGCCATTAACAAAGGACTAGAGTCTGGAGATACGCAGTATTTT. Translating gives CAINKGLESGDTQYF.

The J gene is TRBJ1-4, the V gene TRBV15; D is unclear. CDR1 is LNHNV, CDR2 YYDKDF, per germline (reference sequence). CDR3 length equals 18 residues. Between the trimmed V and J ends, which lost 2 bases and 0 bases, there was a span of 16 bases. CDR3: CATSRKGGRAATNEKLFF. In DNA form, the CDR3 reads TGTGCCACCAGCAGAAAGGGTGGGCGGGCCGCAACTAATGAAAAACTGTTTTTT. Full variable domain (remainder filled in from reference TRBV15 and TRBJ1-4): DAMVIQNPRYQVTQFGKPVTLSCSQTLNHNVMYWYQQKSSQAPKLLFHYYDKDFNNEADTPDNFQSRRPNTSFCFLDIRSPGLGDTAMYLCATSRKGGRAATNEKLFFGSGTQLSVL.

V usage is TRBV20-1 and J usage is TRBJ1-3, with D tentatively TRBD1 (6 bases). CDR1 is DFQATT and CDR2 is SNEGSKA in the germline V gene (reference sequence). The CDR3 sequence is 11 residues long. Deletions cut 6 bases from V and 4 bases from J, with 7 bases between. The CDR3 loop is CSAQGGNTIYF. The DNA of the CDR3 is TGCAGTGCGCAGGGGGGAAACACCATATATTTT.

In DNA, the CDR3 is TGTGCCCCCAGCGGAGGTAGCGGGGGGGGAGATGAGCAGTTCTTC. The encoded protein is CAPSGGSGGGDEQFF. The chain has TRBV5-4 and TRBJ2-1; 11 bases align to TRBD2. CDR1 SGHNT and CDR2 YYREEE come from the germline V gene (reference sequence). The CDR3 runs 15 residues. J lost 8 bases, V lost 10 bases, and 14 bases had no gene match.

The DNA of the CDR3 is TGTGCCAGCAGCTTATCAGGGCGAGTCAGAACCGGGGAGCTGTTTTTT. As protein: CASSLSGRVRTGELFF. The V and J genes are TRBV7-9 and TRBJ2-2, with D possibly matching TRBD1 (5 bases). Germline V gene data show CDR1 as SEHNR and CDR2 as FQNEAQ (reference sequence). V dropped 2 bases and J dropped 5 bases, with 15 bases sitting between them. The CDR3 is 16 amino acids. The full variable domain, with the rest looked up from reference TRBV7-9 and TRBJ2-2, is DTGVSQNPRHKITKRGQNVTFRCDPISEHNRLYWYRQTLGQGPEFLTYFQNEAQLEKSRLLSDRFSAERPKGSFSTLEIQRTEQGDSAMYLCASSLSGRVRTGELFFGEGSRLTVL.

V and J are TRBV11-2 and TRBJ2-3, with 7 nucleotides matching TRBD2. CDR3 length equals 14 residues. In germline, CDR1 is SGHAT, CDR2 FQNNGV. V dropped 6 bases and J dropped 5; count of bases not matched to a gene: 8. The CDR3 DNA reads TGTGCCAGCAGTCTCCCCGGCGGGGGAGATACGCAGTATTTT. It encodes CASSLPGGGDTQYF.

This chain joins TRBV27 and TRBJ1-5; possible D gene TRBD1, 5 bases. V was trimmed by 6 bases and J by 0 bases, leaving 15 bases between them. The CDR3 consists of 16 residues. Germline CDR1 is MNHEY and CDR2 is SMNVEV (reference sequence). The CDR3 DNA sequence: TGTGCCAGCAGCCCTTGGGGGGAGAGTAGCAATCAGCCCCAGCATTTT. This encodes CASSPWGESSNQPQHF.

CDR3 sequence reads: CASSPSGGNSYEQYF. Written as DNA, the CDR3 is TGCGCCAGCAGCCCTAGCGGGGGGAACTCCTACGAGCAGTACTTC. The chain combines TRBV5-1 with TRBJ2-7, with 11 bases fitting TRBD2. V gave up 4 bases and J gave up 0 bases; unmatched junction bases: 3. The CDR3 has 15 residues. The germline V gene has CDR1 SGHRS and CDR2 YFSETQ.

The V gene is TRBV5-6, the J gene TRBJ2-7; D perhaps matches TRBD2 (5 bases). Trimming left V 3 bases short and J 5 bases short, with 12 bases between. The CDR3 has 13 amino acids. The germline gives CDR1 SGHDT, CDR2 YYEEEE. The CDR3 protein is CASSSGAGNEQYF. The CDR3 DNA sequence: TGTGCCAGCAGCTCTGGTGCGGGCAACGAGCAGTACTTC.

This chain connects TRBV4-3 to TRBJ1-2, with unresolved D. The germline V gene has CDR1 LGHNA and CDR2 YSLEER. Trimming pared 0 bases from V and 4 bases from J, leaving 6 bases between. The CDR3 sequence is 13 residues long. CDR3 protein: CASSQEALYGYTF. DNA of the CDR3: TGCGCCAGCAGCCAAGAGGCCCTCTATGGCTACACCTTC.

CDR3 protein: CASSRGQGTNTEAFF. In DNA, the CDR3 is TGTGCCAGCAGCAGAGGACAGGGGACGAACACTGAAGCTTTCTTT. The genes are TRBV13 and TRBJ1-1; 9 nucleotides line up with TRBD1. CDR1 and CDR2 (germline): PRHDT, FYEKMQ (reference sequence). V gave up 5 bases and J gave up 1 base; unmatched junction bases: 5. CDR3 length: 15 residues.

This clone was detected once. The chain is built from TRBV5-6 and TRBJ1-5; no definite D call. There are 17 residues in the CDR3. In germline, CDR1 is SGHDT, CDR2 YYEEEE. V was clipped by 4 bases and J by 4 bases, with 21 bases between them. This CDR3 is CASSVGGSDTRNQPQHF. Written as DNA, the CDR3 is TGTGCCAGCAGCGTGGGAGGGTCTGACACAAGAAATCAGCCCCAGCATTTT.

The chain links TRBV6-6 to TRBJ1-1, with TRBD1 identical over 7 bases. V trimming: 5 bases; J trimming: 6 bases; junction bases outside the gene matches: 9. Germline V gene sequence: CDR1 MNHNY, CDR2 SVGAGI (reference sequence). CDR3 length: 14 residues. The CDR3 here is CASSPGQEVAEAFF. DNA of the CDR3: TGTGCCAGCAGTCCCGGACAGGAGGTGGCTGAAGCTTTCTTT.

The chain is built from TRBV11-2 and TRBJ1-4; weak D call: TRBD1 (6 bases). The CDR3 spans 15 residues. Germline V gene data show CDR1 as SGHAT and CDR2 as FQNNGV. The V gene lost 5 bases and the J gene lost 6 bases, with 16 bases spanning the gap. The CDR3 coding sequence is TGTGCCAGCAGCCCTCCCGGGACAAAGGATGAAAAACTGTTTTTT. Amino acid sequence: CASSPPGTKDEKLFF.

This rearrangement joins TRBV27 to TRBJ1-2, with D possibly matching TRBD1 (5 bases). This CDR3 is built from 15 residues. The germline gives CDR1 MNHEY, CDR2 SMNVEV (reference sequence). V was cut by 6 bases and J by 3 bases, with 17 bases left in between. This CDR3 is CASRGEPGGYYGYTF. Written as DNA, the CDR3 is TGTGCCAGCAGGGGAGAGCCGGGGGGTTACTATGGCTACACCTTC.

The chain employs TRBV7-6 and TRBJ2-1; 8 positions agree with TRBD2. V shed 4 bases, J shed 6 bases, and the junction held 11 bases outside the gene matches. Germline CDR1 reads SGHVS; CDR2 reads FNYEAQ. This CDR3 has 16 amino acids. CDR3 DNA sequence: TGTGCCAGCAGCTCTCCTACTAGCGGCAATGGCAATGAGCAGTTCTTC. Translating it yields CASSSPTSGNGNEQFF.

Here the CDR3 reads CASSLSEIPSTDTQYF. CDR3 in DNA: TGTGCCAGCAGTTTATCCGAGATCCCTAGCACAGATACGCAGTATTTT. V usage is TRBV27 and J usage is TRBJ2-3; D gene uncertain. Germline V CDR1 and CDR2: MNHEY, SMNVEV (reference sequence). The CDR3 sequence is 16 residues long. V shed 0 bases and J shed 0 bases, with 10 bases lying between them.

In nucleotides, the CDR3 is TGTGCCACCAGTGAGACTAGCGGGGCCACAGATACGCAGTATTTT. It translates to CATSETSGATDTQYF. The genes are TRBV15 and TRBJ2-3; the match to TRBD2 covers 11 bases. CDR3 length: 15 amino acids. J lost 2 bases, V lost 6 bases, and 4 bases had no gene match. CDR1 is LNHNV, CDR2 YYDKDF, per germline (reference sequence).

V is TRBV29-1 and J is TRBJ2-7; D possibly corresponds to TRBD2 (5 bases). Deletions cut 7 bases from V and 4 bases from J, with 11 bases between. This CDR3 is built from 11 residues. Per germline, CDR1 SQVTM and CDR2 ANQGSEA. In nucleotides, the CDR3 is TGCAGCGCCTGGACTGGATACGAGCAGTACTTC. This sequence encodes CSAWTGYEQYF.

A remark on this clone: The same CDR3 can be traced to other DNA sequences in this sample. The CDR3 loop reads CSVEGLGEGLYEQYF. The CDR3 nucleotides read TGCAGCGTTGAAGGCCTTGGGGAGGGATTATACGAGCAGTACTTC. The genes are TRBV29-1 and TRBJ2-7, with 7 bases fitting TRBD2. The ends lost 1 base at V and 4 bases at J; junction bases unmatched: 10. This CDR3 is 15 amino acids long. Germline V gives CDR1 SQVTM, CDR2 ANQGSEA.